This is a list of T cell receptor beta chains from one sample in a study of low-dose radiotherapy and immunotherapy resistance in tumors. In TCRdb, the reads were re-called with MiXCR into one record per CDR3 protein. The table has 95,000 to 100,000 distinct CDR3 sequences, less than 25% seen once. Sequencing was performed on PBMCs, taken after low-dose radiotherapy plus immunotherapy. These receptors were taken from a male donor with prostate cancer. Both conserved end residues are part of each CDR3. The D gene is left open where the match is weak. A clone size is listed for some rows: how often the clone was seen (once, few, many), or a class if it is expanded.

clone_size: many
v_call: TRBV29-1
j_call: TRBJ1-2
d_call: NA
cdr3_nt: TGCAGCGTTGTGGACAGCGATCTTAACTATGGCTACACCTTC
cdr3_aa: CSVVDSDLNYGYTF

clone_size: many
v_call: TRBV20-1
j_call: TRBJ2-3
d_call: TRBD2
cdr3_nt: TGCAGTGCTAGGGTTCTAAGGACTAGCACAACAGATACGCAGTATTTT
cdr3_aa: CSARVLRTSTTDTQYF

clone_size: many
v_call: TRBV29-1
j_call: TRBJ2-7
d_call: NA
cdr3_nt: TGCAGCGCACAGGGATCAGGCTACGAGCAGTACTTC
cdr3_aa: CSAQGSGYEQYF

clone_size: many
v_call: TRBV4-1
j_call: TRBJ1-4
d_call: NA
cdr3_nt: TGCGCCAGCAGCCGAACGACAGTTAGCAATGAAAAACTGTTTTTT
cdr3_aa: CASSRTTVSNEKLFF

clone_size: NA
v_call: TRBV28
j_call: TRBJ2-7
d_call: NA
cdr3_nt: TGTGCCAGCAGTGGGACATTGTACGAGCAGTACTTC
cdr3_aa: CASSGTLYEQYF

clone_size: NA
v_call: TRBV23-1
j_call: TRBJ2-1
d_call: NA
cdr3_nt: TGCGCCACCGGGGACCCGATAAACTCCTACAATGAGCAGTTCTTC
cdr3_aa: CATGDPINSYNEQFF

clone_size: many
v_call: TRBV30
j_call: TRBJ2-2
d_call: NA
cdr3_nt: TGTGCCTGGAGTGTACCACCGAACACCGGGGAGCTGTTTTTT
cdr3_aa: CAWSVPPNTGELFF

clone_size: many
v_call: TRBV3-1
j_call: TRBJ2-7
d_call: TRBD2
cdr3_nt: TGTGCCAGCAGAAATAGCGGGGGGGCCGTAGACGAGCAGTACTTC
cdr3_aa: CASRNSGGAVDEQYF

clone_size: many
v_call: TRBV5-1
j_call: TRBJ2-5
d_call: NA
cdr3_nt: TGCGCCAGCAGCTCGACGGGTGGAAACCAAGAGACCCATTACTTC
cdr3_aa: CASSSTGGNQETHYF

clone_size: NA
v_call: TRBV28
j_call: TRBJ2-2
d_call: TRBD1
cdr3_nt: TGTGCCAGCAGTCCCTCGGGGACAGGGTTCTTCGGGGAGCTGTTTTTT
cdr3_aa: CASSPSGTGFFGELFF

clone_size: many
v_call: TRBV7-9
j_call: TRBJ2-1
d_call: NA
cdr3_nt: TGTGCCAGCAGCCCCCGGGTGGGCTACAATGAGCAGTTCTTC
cdr3_aa: CASSPRVGYNEQFF

clone_size: NA
v_call: TRBV10-3
j_call: TRBJ1-6
d_call: NA
cdr3_nt: TGTGCCATCAAGTTGGGAGAGAATTCACCCCTCCACTTT
cdr3_aa: CAIKLGENSPLHF

clone_size: many
v_call: TRBV30
j_call: TRBJ1-5
d_call: NA
cdr3_nt: TGTGCCTGGAGTCCCCGGACGGGGACCGATCAGCCCCAGCATTTT
cdr3_aa: CAWSPRTGTDQPQHF

clone_size: NA
v_call: TRBV4-2
j_call: TRBJ2-7
d_call: TRBD1
cdr3_nt: TGTGCCAGCAGCCAAGGGGACAGGGACCCTTACGAGCAGTACTTC
cdr3_aa: CASSQGDRDPYEQYF

clone_size: many
v_call: TRBV6-5
j_call: TRBJ2-7
d_call: NA
cdr3_nt: TGTGCCAGCAGTTACTCCGCAAGTCCTAAGGCCTACGAGCAGTACTTC
cdr3_aa: CASSYSASPKAYEQYF

clone_size: many
v_call: TRBV11-2
j_call: TRBJ2-1
d_call: NA
cdr3_nt: TGTGCCAGCAGCTATCAAAATAGCCTGTACGGTGAGCAGTTCTTC
cdr3_aa: CASSYQNSLYGEQFF

clone_size: medium-sized
v_call: TRBV5-5
j_call: TRBJ2-4
d_call: NA
cdr3_nt: TGTGCCAGCAGCACCTCAGCGGCCCGAAACATTCAGTACTTC
cdr3_aa: CASSTSAARNIQYF

clone_size: many
v_call: TRBV7-8
j_call: TRBJ2-5
d_call: TRBD1
cdr3_nt: TGTGCCAGCAGCCCCTACAGGGGGCGCGGGGAGACCCAGTACTTC
cdr3_aa: CASSPYRGRGETQYF

clone_size: many
v_call: TRBV19
j_call: TRBJ2-7
d_call: TRBD2
cdr3_nt: TGTGCCAGTAGTATTGCTAGCGGGGGACCTTTTCGCTACGAGCAGTACTTC
cdr3_aa: CASSIASGGPFRYEQYF

clone_size: many
v_call: TRBV19
j_call: TRBJ2-2
d_call: NA
cdr3_nt: TGTGCCAGCAGGGGTACAGGGATCGCCGGGGAGCTGTTTTTT
cdr3_aa: CASRGTGIAGELFF

clone_size: many
v_call: TRBV3-1
j_call: TRBJ2-7
d_call: TRBD2
cdr3_nt: TGTGCCAGCAGCACGGGGGGGGGAACGTACTTC
cdr3_aa: CASSTGGGTYF

clone_size: many
v_call: TRBV9
j_call: TRBJ2-5
d_call: TRBD2
cdr3_nt: TGTGCCAGCAGCGTAGGAGGCGGGGGGCAAGTAAAGACCCAGTACTTC
cdr3_aa: CASSVGGGGQVKTQYF

clone_size: NA
v_call: TRBV2
j_call: TRBJ2-1
d_call: TRBD1
cdr3_nt: TGTGCCAGCAGGGACAGGGGGCTAGATGAGCAGTTCTTC
cdr3_aa: CASRDRGLDEQFF

clone_size: many
v_call: TRBV4-1
j_call: TRBJ1-1
d_call: NA
cdr3_nt: TGCGCCAGCAGCCAAGAGTGGGGGACTGAAGCTTTCTTT
cdr3_aa: CASSQEWGTEAFF

clone_size: many
v_call: TRBV11-2
j_call: TRBJ2-1
d_call: NA
cdr3_nt: TGTGCCAGCAGCTTAGGAGGGGGGGGGTACAATGAGCAGTTCTTC
cdr3_aa: CASSLGGGGYNEQFF

clone_size: many
v_call: TRBV2
j_call: TRBJ1-1
d_call: NA
cdr3_nt: TGTGCCAGCTTCTCGGGGGGCTTGAACACTGAAGCTTTCTTT
cdr3_aa: CASFSGGLNTEAFF

clone_size: many
v_call: TRBV5-1
j_call: TRBJ1-2
d_call: TRBD1
cdr3_nt: TGCGCCAGCAGCTCGGGGACAGGGGGCTTTGACTATGGCTACACCTTC
cdr3_aa: CASSSGTGGFDYGYTF

clone_size: many
v_call: TRBV5-1
j_call: TRBJ2-1
d_call: NA
cdr3_nt: TGCGCCAGCAGCTTGGAGGGTAGGAATGAGCAGTTCTTC
cdr3_aa: CASSLEGRNEQFF